These 3 T cell receptor beta chains were all obtained from the same sample, sequenced in a study of blood T cell repertoires in COVID-19. The protocol was immunoSEQ multiplex PCR, while the TCRdb copy is restricted to in-frame clones and leaves out a portion. The repertoire has approximately 100,000 clones, approximately 79% of them found once; the top ten carry 20% to 25%. The sequencing input was peripheral blood. These receptors all come from a man between 65 and 85 years old with active or convalescent COVID-19.

The chain has TRBV2 and TRBJ2-1; 8 nucleotides match TRBD2. Germline loops: CDR1 SNHLY, CDR2 FYNNEI. The CDR3 is made up of 16 amino acids. The J segment lost 3 bases and the V segment lost 6 bases, leaving 10 bases of the junction unmatched. CDR3: CASSPEASGYYNEQFF. The CDR3 DNA is TGTGCCAGCAGCCCAGAGGCTAGCGGGTACTACAATGAGCAGTTCTTC.

This clone appeared a few times. The chain combines TRBV10-2 with TRBJ1-2; no clear D gene. CDR1 and CDR2 (germline): WSHSY, SAAADI. The CDR3 spans 12 residues. Trimming left V 3 bases short and J 5 bases short, with 7 bases between. The CDR3 sequence is CASSDAGYGYTF. CDR3 sequence (DNA): TGCGCCAGCAGTGACGCGGGGTATGGCTACACCTTC.

This clone was seen a handful of times. The chain uses TRBV7-9 and TRBJ1-4; no definite D call. Trimming pared 0 bases from V and 3 bases from J, leaving 2 bases between. CDR3 length: 13 residues. Germline loops: CDR1 SEHNR, CDR2 FQNEAQ (reference sequence). The CDR3 here is CASSLAANEKLFF. The DNA of the CDR3 is TGTGCCAGCAGCTTAGCCGCTAATGAAAAACTGTTTTTT. Full variable domain (rest looked up from reference TRBV7-9 and TRBJ1-4): DTGVSQNPRHKITKRGQNVTFRCDPISEHNRLYWYRQTLGQGPEFLTYFQNEAQLEKSRLLSDRFSAERPKGSFSTLEIQRTEQGDSAMYLCASSLAANEKLFFGSGTQLSVL.